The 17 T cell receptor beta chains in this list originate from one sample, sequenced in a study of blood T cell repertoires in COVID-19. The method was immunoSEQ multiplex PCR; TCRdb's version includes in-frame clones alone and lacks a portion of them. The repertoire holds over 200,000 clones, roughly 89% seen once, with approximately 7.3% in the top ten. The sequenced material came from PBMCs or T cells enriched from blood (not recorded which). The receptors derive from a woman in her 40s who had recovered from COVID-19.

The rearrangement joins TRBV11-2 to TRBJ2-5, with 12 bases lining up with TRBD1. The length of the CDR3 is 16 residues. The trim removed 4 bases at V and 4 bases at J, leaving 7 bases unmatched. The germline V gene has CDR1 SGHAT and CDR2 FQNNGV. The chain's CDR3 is CASSSGTGGYGETQYF. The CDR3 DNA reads TGTGCCAGCAGCTCCGGGACAGGGGGCTATGGAGAGACCCAGTACTTC. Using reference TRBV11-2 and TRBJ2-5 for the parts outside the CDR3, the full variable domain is EAGVAQSPRYKIIEKRQSVAFWCNPISGHATLYWYQQILGQGPKLLIQFQNNGVVDDSQLPKDRFSAERLKGVDSTLKIQPAKLEDSAVYLCASSSGTGGYGETQYFGPGTRLLVL.

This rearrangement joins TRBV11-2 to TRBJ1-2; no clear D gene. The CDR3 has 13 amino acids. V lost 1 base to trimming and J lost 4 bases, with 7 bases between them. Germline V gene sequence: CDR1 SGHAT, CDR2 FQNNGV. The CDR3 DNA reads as TGTGCCAGCAGCTTAGCCGCAGGCTATGGCTACACCTTC. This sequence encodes CASSLAAGYGYTF.

This CDR3 reads CASRGRTDAYTF. For the CDR3, the DNA is TGTGCCAGCCGTGGCCGGACAGATGCCTACACCTTC. V usage is TRBV19 and J usage is TRBJ1-2; D perhaps matches TRBD1 (6 bases). The CDR3 extends over 12 amino acids. Germline assignment: CDR1 LNHDA and CDR2 SQIVND (reference sequence). Trimming took 9 bases from V and 10 from J, leaving 18 bases between them.

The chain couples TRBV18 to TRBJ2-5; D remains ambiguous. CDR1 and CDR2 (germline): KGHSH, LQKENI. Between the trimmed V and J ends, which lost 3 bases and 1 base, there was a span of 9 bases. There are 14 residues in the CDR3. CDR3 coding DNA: TGTGCCAGCTCACCGGCGGAGATCCAAGAGACCCAGTACTTC. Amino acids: CASSPAEIQETQYF. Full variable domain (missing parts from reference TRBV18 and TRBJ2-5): NAGVMQNPRHLVRRRGQEARLRCSPMKGHSHVYWYRQLPEEGLKFMVYLQKENIIDESGMPKERFSAEFPKEGPSILRIQQVVRGDSAAYFCASSPAEIQETQYFGPGTRLLVL.

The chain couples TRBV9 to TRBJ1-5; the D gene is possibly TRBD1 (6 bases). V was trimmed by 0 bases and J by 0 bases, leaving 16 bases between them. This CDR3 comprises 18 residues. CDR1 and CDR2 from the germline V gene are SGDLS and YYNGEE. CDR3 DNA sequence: TGTGCCAGCAGCGTAGAATACAGGGAGGGACATAGCAATCAGCCCCAGCATTTT. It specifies CASSVEYREGHSNQPQHF.

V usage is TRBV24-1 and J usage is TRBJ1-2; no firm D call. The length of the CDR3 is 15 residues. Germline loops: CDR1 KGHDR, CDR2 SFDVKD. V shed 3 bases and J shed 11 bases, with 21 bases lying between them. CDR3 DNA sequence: TGTGCCACCAGTGATGATTCTGTCGGGGTCTTTGATTACACCTTC. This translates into CATSDDSVGVFDYTF.

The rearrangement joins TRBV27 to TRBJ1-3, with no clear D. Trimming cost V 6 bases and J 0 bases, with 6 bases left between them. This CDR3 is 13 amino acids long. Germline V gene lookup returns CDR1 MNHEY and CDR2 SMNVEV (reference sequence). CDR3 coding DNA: TGTGCCAGCAGCTATGACTCTGGAAACACCATATATTTT. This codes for CASSYDSGNTIYF.

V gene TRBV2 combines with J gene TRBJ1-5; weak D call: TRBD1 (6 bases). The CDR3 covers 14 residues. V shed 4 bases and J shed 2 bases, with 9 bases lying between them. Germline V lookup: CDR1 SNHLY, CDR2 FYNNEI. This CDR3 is CASSVGGGNQPQHF. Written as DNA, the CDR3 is TGTGCCAGCAGTGTAGGGGGAGGCAATCAGCCCCAGCATTTT.

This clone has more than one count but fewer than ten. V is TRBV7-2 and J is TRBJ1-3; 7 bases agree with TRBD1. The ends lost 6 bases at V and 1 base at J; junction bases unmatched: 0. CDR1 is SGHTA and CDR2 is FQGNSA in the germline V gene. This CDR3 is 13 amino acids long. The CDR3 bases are TGTGCCAGCAGACAGGGGTCTGGAAACACCATATATTTT. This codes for CASRQGSGNTIYF.

CDR3 amino acids: CASTNRDNYHGYTF. The CDR3 DNA reads TGTGCCAGTACCAACAGGGACAATTACCATGGCTACACCTTC. This chain links TRBV19 with TRBJ1-2; a weak D match, TRBD1 (6 bases). The ends were cut back, 7 bases at V and 6 bases at J, with 18 bases in the middle. Germline V gene lookup returns CDR1 LNHDA and CDR2 SQIVND (reference sequence). CDR3 length: 14 amino acids.

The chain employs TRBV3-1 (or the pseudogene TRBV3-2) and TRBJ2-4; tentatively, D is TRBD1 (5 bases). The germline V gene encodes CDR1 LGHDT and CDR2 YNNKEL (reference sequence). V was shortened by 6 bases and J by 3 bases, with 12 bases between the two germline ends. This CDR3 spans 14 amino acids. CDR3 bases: TGTGCCAGCAGGCCAGGGTACAGCAAAAACATTCAGTACTTC. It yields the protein CASRPGYSKNIQYF.

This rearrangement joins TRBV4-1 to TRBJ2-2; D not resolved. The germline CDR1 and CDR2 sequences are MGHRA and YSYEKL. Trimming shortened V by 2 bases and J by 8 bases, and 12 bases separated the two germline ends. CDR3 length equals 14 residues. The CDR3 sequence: CASSQQSPRGELFF. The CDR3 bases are TGCGCCAGCAGCCAACAAAGCCCCAGGGGGGAGCTGTTTTTT.

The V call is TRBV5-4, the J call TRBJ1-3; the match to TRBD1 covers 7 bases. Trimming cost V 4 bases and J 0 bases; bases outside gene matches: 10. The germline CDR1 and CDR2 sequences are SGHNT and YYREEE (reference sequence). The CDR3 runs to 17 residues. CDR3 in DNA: TGTGCCAGCAGCAAAGGACAGGACTCCAGCTCTGGAAACACCATATATTTT. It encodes CASSKGQDSSSGNTIYF.

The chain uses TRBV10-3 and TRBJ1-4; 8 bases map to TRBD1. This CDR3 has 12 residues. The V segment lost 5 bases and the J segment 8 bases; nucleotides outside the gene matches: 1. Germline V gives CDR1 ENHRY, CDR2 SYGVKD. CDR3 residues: CAISWTGEKLFF. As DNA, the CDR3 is TGTGCCATCAGTTGGACAGGGGAAAAACTGTTTTTT.

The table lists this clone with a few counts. The CDR3 is CASTKGGGTGNSPLHF. CDR3 DNA: TGTGCCAGCACCAAAGGGGGTGGGACAGGGAACTCACCCCTCCACTTT. The chain combines TRBV2 with TRBJ1-6; 9 bases are a match to TRBD1. Losses at the gene ends were 7 bases for V and 10 bases for J; bases not matched to a gene: 14. The CDR3 length is 16 residues. The germline V gene has CDR1 SNHLY and CDR2 FYNNEI. The whole variable domain, remainder taken from reference TRBV2 and TRBJ1-6, is EPEVTQTPSHQVTQMGQEVILRCVPISNHLYFYWYRQILGQKVEFLVSFYNNEISEKSEIFDDQFSVERPDGSNFTLKIRSTKLEDSAMYFCASTKGGGTGNSPLHFGNGTRLTVT.

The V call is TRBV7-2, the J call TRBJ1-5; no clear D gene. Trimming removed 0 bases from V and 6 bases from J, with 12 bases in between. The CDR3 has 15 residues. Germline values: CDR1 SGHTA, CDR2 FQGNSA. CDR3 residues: CASSLAWGVGQPQHF. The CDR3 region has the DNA TGTGCCAGCAGCTTAGCGTGGGGAGTAGGTCAGCCCCAGCATTTT.

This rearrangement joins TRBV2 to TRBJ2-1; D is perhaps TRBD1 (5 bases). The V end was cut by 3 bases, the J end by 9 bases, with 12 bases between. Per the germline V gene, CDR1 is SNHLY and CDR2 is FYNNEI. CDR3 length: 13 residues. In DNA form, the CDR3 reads TGTGCCAGCAGTGAGCAGGGAATAGGTGAGCAGTTCTTC. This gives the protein CASSEQGIGEQFF.